Listed here is a single T cell receptor (beta chain). Its antigen remains unknown. The entry originates in a study of T cell repertoires in cytomegalovirus infection. Study-wide results and caveats: Ex vivo, HLA-C-restricted CMV-specific TCR beta clonotypes prevailed over the rest of the response. Cumulative frequency of public TCR beta families picked out carriers of CMV plus the relevant HLA.

The length of the CDR3 is 16 residues. Trimming removed 1 base from V and 1 base from J, with 13 bases in between. Germline V gene data show CDR1 as LNHNV and CDR2 as YYDKDF (reference sequence). A single record per CDR3 protein comes from TCRdb applying MiXCR to the reads. The sample comprises 100,000 to 150,000 distinct CDR3 sequences, 25% to 35% of which are singletons, and 58% rests with the top ten. The sequencing used CD8+ T cells from cultured PBMCs, collected from culture after CMV antigen stimulation. This clonotype was sampled from a human donor in good health (CMV status not recorded). Some clones in this sample may be carry-over from other donors' samples. J is TRBJ2-5 and V is TRBV15; D might be TRBD2 (5 bases). The CDR3 protein is CATSRVVDYFQETQYF. Written as DNA, the CDR3 is TGTGCCACCAGCAGAGTAGTAGACTATTTCCAAGAGACCCAGTACTTC.